This paragraph covers one T cell receptor (beta chain) sequence. Original analysis: Amplification of reference gene primers provided the estimated nucleated cell counts. The method was immunoSEQ multiplex PCR; TCRdb's version includes in-frame clones alone and lacks a portion of them. The V and J calls and clone size were taken over from that table, and D and trimming were inferred from the DNA. Of 85,000 to 130,000 clones listed, 76% are singletons. The data derive from a study of blood T cell repertoires in COVID-19. On the study more broadly: Samples came from the United States, Italy and Spain, spanning acute and convalescent COVID-19. Nucleic acid was either cDNA or gDNA, and it came from T cells, B-cell-depleted T cells, or PBMCs.

Patients in Seattle were enrolled during active infection, then followed longitudinally. Germline V gene data show CDR1 as SNHLY and CDR2 as FYNNEI. The CDR3 loop spans 14 amino acids. The V gene end was trimmed by 7 bases and the J gene end by 6 bases; junction bases not matched to a gene: 12. Sample: peripheral blood. The TCR sequence derives from a man aged 80 or over with COVID-19, enrolled during active disease. The V call is TRBV2, the J call TRBJ2-7, with TRBD2 identical over 7 bases. CDR3 bases: TGTGCCAGCACCCGGGAGGCCATGGGGTCCGAGCAGTACTTC. Translation gives CASTREAMGSEQYF.